The source of this T cell receptor beta chain is a study of PD-1 blockade in mismatch repair-deficient tumors. TCRdb keeps only in-frame clones here, not all; method: immunoSEQ multiplex PCR. The repertoire holds some 97,000 clones, about 79% seen once, with around 6.5% in the top ten. From germline, CDR1 is LNHDA and CDR2 SQIVND (reference sequence). The length of the CDR3 is 15 residues. The trim removed 7 bases at V and 0 bases at J, leaving 5 bases unmatched. In this sample, this clone turned up once. The material sequenced was peripheral blood, taken about 33 weeks after starting pembrolizumab. The chain carries TRBV19 and TRBJ2-2; 7 nucleotides match TRBD1. The sequence derives from an adult with mismatch repair-deficient cancer. The CDR3 sequence is CASKDRRANTGELFF. In DNA form, the CDR3 reads TGTGCCAGTAAGGACAGGCGGGCGAACACCGGGGAGCTGTTTTTT.